This T cell receptor beta chain came from a study of cytomegalovirus exposure and HLA in healthy donors. Study-wide background: Earlier sequencing of 200 million or so T cells yielded approximately 100 million unique TCR beta sequences. Study conclusions and caveats: Later analysis identified several of the most significant clusters that appeared linked to common viral pathogens. For TCR beta chains, V- and J-gene trimming was later linked to a missense DCLRE1C variant. Across all donors, roughly uniform sequencing depth was an assumption of the presence/absence analyses.

Remarks on this clone: No antigen is known for it.

Both 60 Vbeta primers and 13 Jbeta primers went into the PCR. Assay: immunoSEQ multiplex PCR; the TCRdb copy retains only in-frame clones and omits some. Among around 110,000 clones, more than 55% were seen once, and the ten largest hold 1.5%. The V gene end was trimmed by 3 bases and the J gene end by 7 bases; junction bases not matched to a gene: 5. Germline V gene data show CDR1 as MNHEY and CDR2 as SMNVEV (reference sequence). CDR3 length: 15 amino acids. This receptor was identified in a man between 18 and 29 years old in good health and CMV-seronegative. The rearrangement uses TRBV27 and TRBJ2-1, with 11 bases matching TRBD2. The sequenced material came from PBMCs. The CDR3 sequence is CASSFSGRAGNEQFF. CDR3 coding DNA: TGTGCCAGCAGTTTTAGCGGGAGGGCCGGAAATGAGCAGTTCTTC.